Sequencing of this T cell receptor beta chain was carried out in a study of blood T cell repertoires in COVID-19. At the level of the study: The United States, Italy and Spain were the sources of the acute and convalescent COVID-19 samples. T cells, B-cell-depleted T cells, or PBMCs provided the cDNA or gDNA that served as material.

This CDR3 region has 16 residues. V was pared by 5 bases and J by 8 bases, with 8 bases of the junction left unmatched. CDR1 and CDR2 from the germline V gene are KGHDR and SFDVKD. In the authors' methods: By means of reference gene primer amplification, nucleated cell counts were estimated. Assay: immunoSEQ multiplex PCR; the TCRdb copy retains only in-frame clones and omits some. The DNA gave D and trimming, while V, J and clone size come from that table. The profile shows approximately 94,000 clones, around nine tenths of them singletons. Sequencing was done on a sample of peripheral blood. The rearrangement uses TRBV24-1 and TRBJ2-1, with TRBD2 matching over 13 bases. The sequence was collected from a human donor in a cohort sampled during active COVID-19. The CDR3 bases are TGTGCCACCAGTGCCTACGGGACTAGCGGGACGGATGAGCAGTTCTTC. Its translation: CATSAYGTSGTDEQFF.